A selection of T cell receptor beta chains follows, all from one sample in a study of T cells in Graves' hyperthyroidism and ophthalmopathy. Using its own MiXCR run on the multiplex PCR reads, TCRdb lists one record per CDR3 protein. The table has a few hundred thousand distinct CDR3 sequences, about 13% seen once. Sequences were obtained from blood. The receptors stem from a woman aged 18-29 years with Graves' hyperthyroidism. The CDR3 runs from the conserved cysteine through the conserved F or W.

>TRBV3-1|15
CASSQETVSSYEQYF
>TRBV9|13
CASSVGAEETQYF
>TRBV4-1|16
CASRPRTSTSYNEQFF
>TRBV20-1|13
CSASGRGAWPQHF
>TRBV7-9|15
CASSPVGATNEKLFF
>TRBV12-3/TRBV12-4|14
CASSADRIGNTIYF
>TRBV14|15
CASSQVAGQDYGYTF
>TRBV6-1|15
CASRESGGAAGELFF
>TRBV7-9|15
CASSGAGTSGNIQYF
>TRBV9|15
CASSVGGLNTGELFF
>TRBV20-1|14
CSANRRQTNTEAFF
>TRBV6-1|13
CASSIGWILDRFF
>TRBV11-2|16
CASSLSVAGGPGELFF
>TRBV18|15
CASSPTRSGEETQYF
>TRBV6-2/TRBV6-3|15
CASSSAGTGASEAFF
>TRBV20-1|14
CSAKGGGDTGELFF
>TRBV7-8|14
CASSLRARPETQYF
>TRBV7-8|15
CASSLRGPGEHIQYF
>TRBV9|14
CASSVGGVGTEAFF
>TRBV10-3|15
CAISGVGQMNTEAFF
>TRBV20-1|14
CSARSRERIDTQYF
>TRBV5-1|15
CASSWNRDSSYEQYF
>TRBV6-1|14
CASSYGGQNTEAFF
>TRBV5-6|16
CASSLDRLAGSYEQFF
>TRBV6-6|16
CASSYSGTGAVHEQYF
>TRBV7-9|16
CASPRSQGLNTGELFF
>TRBV10-3|14
CAIRELIGIDTQYF
>TRBV20-1|14
CSARITGLHYEQYF
>TRBV6-1|14
CASSRTGKKNIQYF
>TRBV20-1|14
CSARVTRSNQPQHF
>TRBV19|18
CASSRRGPSPLSGNTIYF